The present entry profiles one T cell receptor beta chain with its context. The antigen remains unidentified. The sample comes from a study of cytomegalovirus exposure and HLA in healthy donors. Findings and limits, study-wide: Later analysis identified a missense DCLRE1C variant that was linked to TCR beta V- and J-gene trimming. Sequencing artifact likely explains a cluster of highly shared sequence variants.

Germline values: CDR1 SGHTA, CDR2 FQGNSA. The CDR3 length is 13 residues. With V trimmed by 8 bases and J by 4 bases, 8 bases remained unmatched. 13 Jbeta primers and 60 Vbeta primers were used for the PCR. This table comes from immunoSEQ multiplex PCR, and its TCRdb copy is limited to in-frame clones, with some not included. The data contain about 120,000 clones, about 70% of them singletons. The V gene is TRBV7-2, the J gene TRBJ2-7, with 7 bases aligning to TRBD1. Sequencing was performed on PBMCs. The TCR sequence derives from a woman aged 40 to 50 in good health and CMV-seropositive. This CDR3 reads CASLRDRLYEQYF. In nucleotides, the CDR3 is TGTGCCAGCCTCCGGGACAGACTATACGAGCAGTACTTC.